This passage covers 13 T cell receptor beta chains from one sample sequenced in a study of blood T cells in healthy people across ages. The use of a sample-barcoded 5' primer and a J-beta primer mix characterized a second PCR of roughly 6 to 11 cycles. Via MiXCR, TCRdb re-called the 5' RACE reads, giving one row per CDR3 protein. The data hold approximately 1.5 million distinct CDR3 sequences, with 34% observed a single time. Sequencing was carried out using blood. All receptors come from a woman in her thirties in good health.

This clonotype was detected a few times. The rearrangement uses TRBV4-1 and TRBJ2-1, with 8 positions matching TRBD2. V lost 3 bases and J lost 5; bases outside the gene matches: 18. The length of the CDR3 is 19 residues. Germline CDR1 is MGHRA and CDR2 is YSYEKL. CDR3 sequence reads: CASSQGGSGGLIRNNEQFF. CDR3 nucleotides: TGCGCCAGCAGCCAGGGGGGAAGCGGGGGCCTCATTAGAAACAATGAGCAGTTCTTC.

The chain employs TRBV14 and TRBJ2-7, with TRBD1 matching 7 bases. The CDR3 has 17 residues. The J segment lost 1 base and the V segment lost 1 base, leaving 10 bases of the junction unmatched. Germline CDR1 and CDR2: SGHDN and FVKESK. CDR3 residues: CASSQGRMWDSSYEQYF. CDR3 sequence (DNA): TGTGCCAGCAGCCAAGGAAGGATGTGGGACAGTTCCTACGAGCAGTACTTC.

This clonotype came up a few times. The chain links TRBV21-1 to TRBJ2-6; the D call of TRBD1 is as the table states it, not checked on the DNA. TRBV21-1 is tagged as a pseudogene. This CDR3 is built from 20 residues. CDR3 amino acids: CASQPRYRVPKLSGANVRTF. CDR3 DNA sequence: TGTGCCAGCCAACCAAGATACCGGGTGCCCAAACTCTCTGGGGCCAACGTCCGGACTTTC.

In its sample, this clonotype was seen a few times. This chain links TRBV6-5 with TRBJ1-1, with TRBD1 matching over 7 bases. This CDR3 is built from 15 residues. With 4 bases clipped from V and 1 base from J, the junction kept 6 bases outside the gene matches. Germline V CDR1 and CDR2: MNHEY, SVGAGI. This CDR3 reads CASSLRAGGNTEAFF. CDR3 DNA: TGTGCCAGCAGTTTACGGGCAGGGGGGAACACTGAAGCTTTCTTT.

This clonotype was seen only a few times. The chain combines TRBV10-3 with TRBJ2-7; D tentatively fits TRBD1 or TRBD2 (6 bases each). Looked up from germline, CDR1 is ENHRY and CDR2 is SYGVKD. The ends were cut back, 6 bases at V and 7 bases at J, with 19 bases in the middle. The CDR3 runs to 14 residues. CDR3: CAIRGTGARREQYF. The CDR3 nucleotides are TGTGCCATCAGGGGGACGGGGGCACGGCGGGAGCAGTACTTC.

CDR3 DNA sequence: TGTGCCAGCAGCTTAGGGTTCAGGGGCGGCACCGGGGAGCTGTTTTTT. Its protein product is CASSLGFRGGTGELFF. This sequence joins TRBV7-6 and TRBJ2-2; TRBD1 is a possible D gene (6 bases). V lost 1 base and J lost 4, with 13 bases in between. The V gene's germline CDR1 is SGHVS and CDR2 FNYEAQ. The length of the CDR3 is 16 residues.

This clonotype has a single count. The CDR3 nucleotides are TGCAGTGCGAGCCCGGGACTCAGCCCCTACGAGCAGTACTTC. The encoded protein is CSASPGLSPYEQYF. V usage is TRBV20-1 and J usage is TRBJ2-7, with D tentatively TRBD2 (6 bases). V shed 6 bases and J shed 2 bases, with 17 bases lying between them. CDR1 and CDR2 from the germline V gene are DFQATT and SNEGSKA (reference sequence). The length of the CDR3 is 14 residues.

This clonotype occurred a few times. This chain's CDR3 is CASRPRGGETQYF. The DNA for the CDR3 is TGTGCCAGCAGGCCACGGGGGGGTGAGACCCAGTACTTC. This rearrangement joins TRBV27 to TRBJ2-5; TRBD2 aligns across 8 bases. The germline gives CDR1 MNHEY, CDR2 SMNVEV (reference sequence). The CDR3 has 13 amino acids. V was pared by 6 bases and J by 5 bases, with 5 bases of the junction left unmatched.

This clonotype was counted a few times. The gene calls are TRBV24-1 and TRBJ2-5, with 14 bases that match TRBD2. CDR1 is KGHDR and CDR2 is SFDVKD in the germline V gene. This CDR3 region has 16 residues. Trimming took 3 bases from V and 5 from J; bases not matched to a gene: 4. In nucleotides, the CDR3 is TGTGCCACCAGTGATGGGACTAGCGGGAGTTTGGAGACCCAGTACTTC. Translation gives CATSDGTSGSLETQYF.

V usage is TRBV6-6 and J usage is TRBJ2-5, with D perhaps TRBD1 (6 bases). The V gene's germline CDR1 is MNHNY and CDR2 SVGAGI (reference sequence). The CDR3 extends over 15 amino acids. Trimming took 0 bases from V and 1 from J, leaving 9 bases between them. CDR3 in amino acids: CASSYSWGPQETQYF. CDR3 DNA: TGTGCCAGCAGTTACTCCTGGGGGCCCCAAGAGACCCAGTACTTC.

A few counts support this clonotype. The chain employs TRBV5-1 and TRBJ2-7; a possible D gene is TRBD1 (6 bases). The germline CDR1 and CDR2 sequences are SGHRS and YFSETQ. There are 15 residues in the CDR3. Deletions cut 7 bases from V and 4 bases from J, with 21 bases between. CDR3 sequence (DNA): TGCGCCAGCCGATTCTCCGGGACAAGAGAGTACGAGCAGTACTTC. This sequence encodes CASRFSGTREYEQYF.

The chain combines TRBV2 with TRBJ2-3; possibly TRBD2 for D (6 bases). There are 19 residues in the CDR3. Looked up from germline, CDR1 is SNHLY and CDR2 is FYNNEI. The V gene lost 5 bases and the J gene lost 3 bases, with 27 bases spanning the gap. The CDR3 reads CASSFTLQLVGGVTDTQYF. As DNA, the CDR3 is TGTGCCAGCAGTTTTACACTGCAGTTGGTGGGAGGAGTGACAGATACGCAGTATTTT. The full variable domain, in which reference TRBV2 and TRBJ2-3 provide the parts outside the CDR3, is EPEVTQTPSHQVTQMGQEVILRCVPISNHLYFYWYRQILGQKVEFLVSFYNNEISEKSEIFDDQFSVERPDGSNFTLKIRSTKLEDSAMYFCASSFTLQLVGGVTDTQYFGPGTRLTVL.

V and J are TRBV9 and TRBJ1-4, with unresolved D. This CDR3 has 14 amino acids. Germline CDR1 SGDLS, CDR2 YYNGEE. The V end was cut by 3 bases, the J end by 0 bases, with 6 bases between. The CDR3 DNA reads TGTGCCAGCAGCGAGACACCAACTAATGAAAAACTGTTTTTT. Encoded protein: CASSETPTNEKLFF.